This T cell receptor (beta chain) emerged from a study of cytomegalovirus exposure and HLA in healthy donors. About the study: A data release that came early held approximately 92 million unique TCRs from HLA-typed donors.

The study ran its PCR with 60 Vbeta and 13 Jbeta primers. Here immunoSEQ multiplex PCR was the method, and the copy in TCRdb shows in-frame clones only, minus some. The table lists about 190,000 clones, roughly 80% of them singletons, with 6.3% in the top ten. This CDR3 contains 15 residues. The germline V gene encodes CDR1 MNHNY and CDR2 SVGAGI (reference sequence). Trimming removed 5 bases from V and 1 base from J, with 14 bases in between. Of note for this clone: Additional DNA sequences in this sample encode the identical CDR3.

Input material: PBMCs. This chain links TRBV6-6 with TRBJ1-1, with D possibly being TRBD1 (6 bases). The source of this sequence is a man between 40 and 49 years old in good health and CMV-seropositive. CDR3: CASSPRQTGNTEAFF. CDR3 coding DNA: TGTGCCAGCAGTCCACGCCAGACAGGGAACACTGAAGCTTTCTTT.